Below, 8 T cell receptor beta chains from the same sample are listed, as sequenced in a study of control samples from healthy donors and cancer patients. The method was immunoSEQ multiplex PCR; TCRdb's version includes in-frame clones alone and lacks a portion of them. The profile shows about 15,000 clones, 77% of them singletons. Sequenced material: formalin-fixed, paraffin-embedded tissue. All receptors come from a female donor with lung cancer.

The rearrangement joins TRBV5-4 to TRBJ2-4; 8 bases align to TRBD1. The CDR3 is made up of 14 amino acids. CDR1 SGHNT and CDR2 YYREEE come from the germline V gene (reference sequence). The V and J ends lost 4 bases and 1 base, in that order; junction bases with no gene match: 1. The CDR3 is CASSRDRAKNIQYF. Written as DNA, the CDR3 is TGTGCCAGCAGCCGGGACAGGGCCAAAAACATTCAGTACTTC.

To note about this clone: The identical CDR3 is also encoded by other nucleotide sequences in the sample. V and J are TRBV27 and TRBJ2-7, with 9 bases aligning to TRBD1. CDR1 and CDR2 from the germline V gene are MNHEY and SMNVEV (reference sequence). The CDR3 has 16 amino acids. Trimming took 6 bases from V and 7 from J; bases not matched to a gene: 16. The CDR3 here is CASSNSPGQGHKEQYF. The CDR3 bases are TGTGCCAGCAGCAACTCTCCGGGACAGGGCCATAAGGAGCAGTACTTC.

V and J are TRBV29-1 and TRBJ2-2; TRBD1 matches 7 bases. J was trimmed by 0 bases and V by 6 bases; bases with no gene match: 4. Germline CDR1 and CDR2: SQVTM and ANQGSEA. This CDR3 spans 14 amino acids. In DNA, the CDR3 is TGCAGCGTGAGGACAGGCGCGAACACCGGGGAGCTGTTTTTT. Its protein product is CSVRTGANTGELFF.

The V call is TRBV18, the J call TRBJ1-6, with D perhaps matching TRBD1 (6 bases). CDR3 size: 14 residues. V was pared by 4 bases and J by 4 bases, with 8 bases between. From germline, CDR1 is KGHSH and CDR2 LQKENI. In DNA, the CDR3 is TGTGCCAGCTCACAGGACAGTTATAATTCACCCCTCCACTTT. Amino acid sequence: CASSQDSYNSPLHF.

The CDR3 sequence: CASRASSGGTDTQYF. CDR3 nucleotides: TGTGCCAGCAGGGCCTCTAGCGGGGGCACAGATACGCAGTATTTT. The chain links TRBV6-5 to TRBJ2-3, with 9 bases that match TRBD2. From germline, CDR1 is MNHEY and CDR2 SVGAGI. The V segment lost 6 bases and the J segment 1 base; nucleotides outside the gene matches: 5. This CDR3 has 15 residues.

This CDR3 reads CASSIYLEGGNEQYF. In nucleotides, the CDR3 is TGTGCCAGCAGCATCTATCTAGAGGGGGGGAACGAGCAGTACTTC. J is TRBJ2-7 and V is TRBV7-2; D might be TRBD2 (7 bases). The V gene's germline CDR1 is SGHTA and CDR2 FQGNSA. This CDR3 comprises 15 residues. Trimming removed 5 bases from V and 5 bases from J, with 19 bases in between.

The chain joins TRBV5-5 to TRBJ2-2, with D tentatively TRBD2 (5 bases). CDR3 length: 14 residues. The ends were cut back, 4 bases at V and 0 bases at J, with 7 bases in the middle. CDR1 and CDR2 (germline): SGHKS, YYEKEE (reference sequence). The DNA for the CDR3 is TGTGCCAGCAGCGCACTAGCGAACACCGGGGAGCTGTTTTTT. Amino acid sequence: CASSALANTGELFF. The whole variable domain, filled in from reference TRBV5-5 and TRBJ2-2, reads DAGVTQSPTHLIKTRGQQVTLRCSPISGHKSVSWYQQVLGQGPQFIFQYYEKEERGRGNFPDRFSARQFPNYSSELNVNALLLGDSALYLCASSALANTGELFFGEGSRLTVL.

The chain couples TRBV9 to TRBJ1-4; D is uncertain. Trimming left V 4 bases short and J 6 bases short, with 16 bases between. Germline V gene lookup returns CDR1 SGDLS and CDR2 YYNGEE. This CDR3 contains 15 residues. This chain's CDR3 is CASSNRVNPDEKLFF. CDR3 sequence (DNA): TGTGCCAGCAGCAATCGGGTAAATCCGGATGAAAAACTGTTTTTT.